A selection of T cell receptor beta chains follows, all from one sample in a study of CD8+ T cells in alopecia areata. Here immunoSEQ multiplex PCR was the method, and the copy in TCRdb shows in-frame clones only, minus some. The sample contains about 220,000 clones, more than 45% of which appear only once. The material was CD4+ T cells sorted from blood, obtained at week 4, from a patient treated with tofacitinib. Receptors were obtained from a human donor with alopecia areata. CDR3s include the opening cysteine and the closing phenylalanine or tryptophan. D genes are given only for firm matches. A clone size is listed for some rows: how often the clone was seen (once, few, many), or a class if it is expanded.

d_call,clone_size,j_call,v_call,cdr3_nt,cdr3_aa
-,many,TRBJ1-2,TRBV7-9,TGTGCCAGCAGCCCTACCCGACTGGAGGGCTATGGCTACACCTTC,CASSPTRLEGYGYTF
-,-,TRBJ1-2,TRBV29-1,TGCAGCGTTGAGCCTCTCGTGGGGGAAGGCTACACCTTC,CSVEPLVGEGYTF
TRBD1,once,TRBJ2-3,TRBV25-1,TGTGCCAGCAGAGGGACAGGGGGCTCAGATACGCAGTATTTT,CASRGTGGSDTQYF
-,-,TRBJ2-3,TRBV11-2,TGTGCCAGCAGCCCCGGGAGCCCTAGCACAGATACGCAGTATTTT,CASSPGSPSTDTQYF
-,-,TRBJ2-2,TRBV4-1,TGCGCCAGCAGCCAAGATCCTTCCCCAGGGCCGGCCCTTGGGGAGCTGTTTTTT,CASSQDPSPGPALGELFF
-,once,TRBJ1-2,TRBV29-1,TGCAGCGTTGTTCAGAGAAACTATGGCTACACCTTC,CSVVQRNYGYTF
-,few,TRBJ2-5,TRBV2,TGTGCCAGCAGTCTGGACTCGAAACAAGAGACCCAGTACTTC,CASSLDSKQETQYF
-,many,TRBJ1-1,TRBV14,TGTGCCAGCAGCCAAGGACACATAGGAGCTTTCTTT,CASSQGHIGAFF
-,-,TRBJ1-2,TRBV30,TGTGCCTGGAGTGTCGGACAGCTGCCGCCCTACACCTTC,CAWSVGQLPPYTF
-,-,TRBJ2-7,TRBV11-2,TGTGCCAGCAGCTTAGCAAGCTACGAGCAGTACTTC,CASSLASYEQYF
-,-,TRBJ1-2,TRBV30,TGTGCCTGGAGTGTTAGGGCAGGGTTTGTCCTAAATGGCTACACCTTC,CAWSVRAGFVLNGYTF
-,once,TRBJ2-7,TRBV27,TGTGCCAGCACCTTAATTGCGGGGGCCCGATACGAGCAGTACTTC,CASTLIAGARYEQYF
TRBD2,-,TRBJ2-1,TRBV30,TGTGCCTGGAGTCACGCGGGGGGCCACTACAATGAGCAGTTCTTC,CAWSHAGGHYNEQFF
TRBD1,-,TRBJ2-5,TRBV9,TGTGCCAGCAGCGTATTCCCGCCGGGACAGGGGGTGGAAGAGACCCAGTACTTC,CASSVFPPGQGVEETQYF
-,-,TRBJ2-3,TRBV4-3,TGCGCCAGCAGCCAAGATTCGGGTATCAATACGCAGTATTTT,CASSQDSGINTQYF
TRBD2,-,TRBJ2-1,TRBV29-1,TGCAGCGTTGTAGCGGGGGGGCAGGATGAGCAGTTCTTC,CSVVAGGQDEQFF
TRBD2,-,TRBJ2-1,TRBV5-1,TGCGCCAGCAGCTTGGAACTAGCGGGGGGTTATGAGCAGTTCTTC,CASSLELAGGYEQFF
TRBD2,-,TRBJ2-4,TRBV2,TGTGCCAGCAGTGTTCGGGGTTGGGAGGGGAATGCCAAAAACATTCAGTACTTC,CASSVRGWEGNAKNIQYF
TRBD2,few,TRBJ2-5,TRBV29-1,TGCAGCGTGACCTCCGGGACTAGTTTTGGGGCCCAGTACTTC,CSVTSGTSFGAQYF
-,-,TRBJ1-1,TRBV27,TGTGCCAGCAGTCCCAGGGGACCCGTGAACACTGAAGCTTTCTTT,CASSPRGPVNTEAFF
-,-,TRBJ2-7,TRBV2,TGTGCCAGCAGTGAAGCTGAGCAGGGACTGGCCGAGCAGTACTTC,CASSEAEQGLAEQYF
-,few,TRBJ2-2,TRBV15,TGTGCCACCAGCAGAGACACCAGGGAAACCGGGGAGCTGTTTTTT,CATSRDTRETGELFF
-,-,TRBJ1-2,TRBV29-1,TGCAGCGTTGAAGAAGATCGGTTCGCCTTC,CSVEEDRFAF
TRBD1,few,TRBJ2-7,TRBV5-1,TGCGCCAGCAGCTTGGTGGGACAGGGGAGGGACGAGCAGTACTTC,CASSLVGQGRDEQYF
-,few,TRBJ2-3,TRBV29-1,TGCAGCCCATCAACGTGGGCGACTAGCACAGATACGCAGTATTTT,CSPSTWATSTDTQYF
TRBD1,-,TRBJ1-1,TRBV30,TGTGCCTGGAGCAGACAGGGAGCTGAAGCTTTCTTT,CAWSRQGAEAFF
-,-,TRBJ2-2,TRBV2,TGTGCCAGCACTGTGACAGAAATCACCGGGGAGCTGTTTTTT,CASTVTEITGELFF
-,-,TRBJ2-3,TRBV7-9,TGTGCCAGCAGCTCGTCAGGCGGCTTCACGGGTACGCAGTATTTT,CASSSSGGFTGTQYF
TRBD2,-,TRBJ2-3,TRBV30,TGTGCCTGGAGTGTACGACTAGCGGGCACAGATACGCAGTATTTT,CAWSVRLAGTDTQYF
TRBD1,-,TRBJ2-5,TRBV18,TGTGCCAGCTCACCCCGACAGGGGATCCAAGAGACCCAGTACTTC,CASSPRQGIQETQYF
TRBD2,-,TRBJ2-2,TRBV5-1,TGCGCCAGCAGCTTAACTAGCGGGGACAACACCGGGGAGCTGTTTTTT,CASSLTSGDNTGELFF
-,-,TRBJ2-6,TRBV29-1,TGCAGCGTGGGGGGTCTTAGCTCTGGGGCCAACGTCCTGACTTTC,CSVGGLSSGANVLTF
-,-,TRBJ2-5,TRBV29-1,TGCAGCGTTGAATTTGTAGGGCGAGAGACCCAGTACTTC,CSVEFVGRETQYF
TRBD1,once,TRBJ2-1,TRBV5-6,TGTGCCAGCATCGACAGGGGCGATGAGCAGTTCTTC,CASIDRGDEQFF
-,-,TRBJ1-2,TRBV6-6,TGTGCCAGCAGTTCCCCCAATGGGGAGGGCTACACCTTC,CASSSPNGEGYTF
-,-,TRBJ1-1,TRBV5-1,TGCGCCAGCAGCTTACGTCAGAAGACGATGAACACTGAAGCTTTCTTT,CASSLRQKTMNTEAFF
-,-,TRBJ1-2,TRBV20-1,TGCAGTGCCGGCAGTAACTATGGCTACACCTTC,CSAGSNYGYTF
TRBD1,-,TRBJ1-4,TRBV29-1,TGCAGCGCTAAACCGGAGGGGGCTTCTGAAAAACTGTTTTTT,CSAKPEGASEKLFF
TRBD2,few,TRBJ2-3,TRBV9,TGTGCCAGCAGCCCCACTAGCGGGGTCACAGATACGCAGTATTTT,CASSPTSGVTDTQYF
TRBD2,-,TRBJ2-1,TRBV30,TGTGCCTGGAGTGTCCCCGCGGGGGTGTTTTTCTTC,CAWSVPAGVFFF
-,-,TRBJ2-7,TRBV27,TGTGCCCGAAGAGAGGGCGGCTACGAGCAGTACTTC,CARREGGYEQYF
TRBD1,-,TRBJ2-3,TRBV23-1,TGCGCCAGCAGTCCACCGGACAGGGCTGGGTGGTACACAGATACGCAGTATTTT,CASSPPDRAGWYTDTQYF
-,-,TRBJ1-2,TRBV4-2,TGTGCCAGCAGCCAAGAGAAAACAGCTTATGGCTACACCTTC,CASSQEKTAYGYTF
-,-,TRBJ2-1,TRBV4-3,TGCGCCAGCAGCCAAGATTGGACCAATGAGCAGTTCTTC,CASSQDWTNEQFF
-,-,TRBJ2-7,TRBV7-9,TGTGCCAGCGGCAGGACTACCTACGAGCAGTACTTC,CASGRTTYEQYF
-,-,TRBJ2-1,TRBV4-3,TGCGCCAGCAGCCGGACTGGAGGCTACAATGAGCAGTTCTTC,CASSRTGGYNEQFF
-,-,TRBJ2-3,TRBV29-1,TGCAGCGTTGGTGGGCTCCGCAGGGCCTTCACAGATACGCAGTATTTT,CSVGGLRRAFTDTQYF
TRBD1,many,TRBJ1-2,TRBV2,TGTGCCAGCAGTGAACGCGGACAGGGGGCGGATGGCTACACCTTC,CASSERGQGADGYTF
-,-,TRBJ2-1,TRBV7-8,TGTGCCAGCAGTTATCCCGGGACTGCCTACAATGAGCAGTTCTTC,CASSYPGTAYNEQFF
TRBD2,-,TRBJ2-5,TRBV19,TGTGCCAGTAGTTCAGCGGGGGGATCCCAAGAGACCCAGTACTTC,CASSSAGGSQETQYF
-,-,TRBJ1-2,TRBV27,TGTGCCAGCAGTTCGAGACAGAAGTATGGCTACACCTTC,CASSSRQKYGYTF
-,-,TRBJ2-1,TRBV15,TGTGCCACCAGTGAGGGACCCGACAATGAGCAGTTCTTC,CATSEGPDNEQFF
TRBD2,-,TRBJ2-3,TRBV30,TGTGCCTGGAGCACTAGGGGGGCCGGGACTAGCGGGACAGATACGCAGTATTTT,CAWSTRGAGTSGTDTQYF
TRBD1,few,TRBJ2-2,TRBV27,TGTGCCAGCAGTTCCATTCAGGGGGCGCAGGGGACCGGGGAGCTGTTTTTT,CASSSIQGAQGTGELFF